One sample yielded the 12 T cell receptor beta chains listed below, sequenced in a study of shared clonotypes between healthy human individuals. Assay used: immunoSEQ multiplex PCR; TCRdb lists only in-frame clones, some missing. The sample lists about 960,000 clones; 76% were seen once. The sequenced material came from memory CD4+ T cells sorted from blood. The subset denotes: CD45RA-negative fraction. The origin of the receptors is a man in his late teens or twenties in good health.

The chain recombines TRBV9 with TRBJ2-2; 13 bases are shared with TRBD2. The V segment lost 4 bases and the J segment 6 bases; nucleotides outside the gene matches: 3. The CDR3 contains 15 residues. Germline V CDR1 and CDR2: SGDLS, YYNGEE. This CDR3 is CASSWTSGSPGELFF. The CDR3 DNA reads as TGTGCCAGCAGCTGGACTAGCGGGAGTCCCGGGGAGCTGTTTTTT.

The chain is built from TRBV28 and TRBJ2-5, with TRBD2 matching 12 bases. The ends lost 6 bases at V and 5 bases at J; junction bases unmatched: 10. Germline lookup yields CDR1 MDHEN and CDR2 SYDVKM. The CDR3 has 16 residues. CDR3 residues: CASRKSSGGARETQYF. In nucleotides, the CDR3 is TGTGCCAGCAGGAAATCTAGCGGGGGGGCTCGGGAGACCCAGTACTTC.

A single count supports this clone. The CDR3: CASSPSLVEGADTQYF. In DNA, the CDR3 is TGTGCCAGCTCACCCTCTCTAGTGGAAGGCGCAGATACGCAGTATTTT. The chain joins TRBV18 to TRBJ2-3; D ambiguous. The germline V gene has CDR1 KGHSH and CDR2 LQKENI. The CDR3 sequence is 16 residues long. V was clipped by 3 bases and J by 4 bases, with 17 bases between them.

CDR3 in amino acids: CASIPSGNQPQHF. The CDR3 region has the DNA TGTGCCAGCATCCCATCAGGTAATCAGCCCCAGCATTTT. The chain uses TRBV6-1 and TRBJ1-5; no reliable D call. Trimming left V 7 bases short and J 4 bases short, with 11 bases between. Germline CDR1 and CDR2: MNHNS and SASEGT. The CDR3 covers 13 residues.

The V gene is TRBV7-2, the J gene TRBJ1-4; a possible D gene is TRBD1 (5 bases). V dropped 1 base and J dropped 0 bases, with 6 bases sitting between them. CDR1 and CDR2 from the germline V gene are SGHTA and FQGNSA. This CDR3 contains 15 residues. CDR3 protein: CASSLEGTTNEKLFF. The DNA of the CDR3 is TGTGCCAGCAGCTTAGAGGGGACAACTAATGAAAAACTGTTTTTT.

This clone was detected many times. The chain employs TRBV27 and TRBJ2-3; 8 positions agree with TRBD1. This CDR3 is built from 15 residues. Germline values: CDR1 MNHEY, CDR2 SMNVEV (reference sequence). The junction had 8 bases not matched to a gene; V was cut back by 4 bases and J by 5 bases. CDR3 in amino acids: CASSSGQGPGDTQYF. The CDR3 coding sequence is TGTGCCAGCAGTTCCGGACAGGGCCCGGGAGATACGCAGTATTTT.

On this clone itself: The sample has other DNA sequences that encode this CDR3 too. The chain has TRBV5-1 and TRBJ1-4; 8 bases match TRBD1. Germline trimming cut 0 bases from V and 6 bases from J; bases unmatched to any gene: 4. This CDR3 spans 15 amino acids. Germline assignment: CDR1 SGHRS and CDR2 YFSETQ. The CDR3 here is CASSLAGQGYEKLFF. CDR3 sequence (DNA): TGCGCCAGCAGCTTGGCCGGACAGGGATATGAAAAACTGTTTTTT.

With regard to this clone: The sample holds other DNA sequences that translate to the same CDR3. The rearrangement joins TRBV18 to TRBJ2-2; TRBD1 might be the D (6 bases). CDR1 KGHSH and CDR2 LQKENI come from the germline V gene. CDR3 length: 15 residues. V was pared by 3 bases and J by 0 bases, with 8 bases between. This CDR3 reads CASSPRDTNTGELFF. The CDR3 DNA follows: TGTGCCAGCTCACCCCGGGACACGAACACCGGGGAGCTGTTTTTT. Together with reference TRBV18 and TRBJ2-2, the CDR3 gives the full variable domain: NAGVMQNPRHLVRRRGQEARLRCSPMKGHSHVYWYRQLPEEGLKFMVYLQKENIIDESGMPKERFSAEFPKEGPSILRIQQVVRGDSAAYFCASSPRDTNTGELFFGEGSRLTVL.

The chain employs TRBV6-1 and TRBJ1-5; D unclear. Trimming removed 6 bases from V and 0 bases from J, with 12 bases in between. The CDR3 length is 15 residues. Germline loops: CDR1 MNHNS, CDR2 SASEGT. CDR3 sequence (DNA): TGTGCCAGCAGCCGAGGGCCTTATAGCAATCAGCCCCAGCATTTT. This translates into CASSRGPYSNQPQHF.

This sequence joins TRBV27 and TRBJ1-6; 9 nucleotides align to TRBD1. Trimming at V came to 6 bases and at J to 8 bases, leaving 8 bases not matched to a gene. CDR3 size: 15 residues. In germline, CDR1 is MNHEY, CDR2 SMNVEV (reference sequence). CDR3 sequence: CASSQTGGGYSPLHF. CDR3 DNA: TGTGCCAGCAGCCAGACAGGGGGTGGCTATTCACCCCTCCACTTT.

The chain has TRBV5-1 and TRBJ2-3, with D perhaps TRBD2 (6 bases). CDR1 and CDR2 (germline): SGHRS, YFSETQ. Trimming cost V 4 bases and J 8 bases, with 20 bases left between them. The CDR3 length is 15 residues. CDR3 in amino acids: CASSDNHERRGTQYF. CDR3 sequence (DNA): TGCGCCAGCAGCGATAACCACGAGCGGAGGGGTACGCAGTATTTT.

This clone showed up many times. This chain joins TRBV16 and TRBJ2-3, with D possibly matching TRBD2 (6 bases). This CDR3 spans 15 amino acids. V lost 5 bases to trimming and J lost 0 bases, with 12 bases between them. Germline CDR1 reads KGHSY; CDR2 reads FQNENV. CDR3 sequence: CASSDRGESTDTQYF. DNA of the CDR3: TGTGCCAGCAGCGATCGCGGGGAGAGCACAGATACGCAGTATTTT. The full variable domain, with the rest looked up from reference TRBV16 and TRBJ2-3, is GEEVAQTPKHLVRGEGQKAKLYCAPIKGHSYVFWYQQVLKNEFKFLISFQNENVFDETGMPKERFSAKCLPNSPCSLEIQATKLEDSAVYFCASSDRGESTDTQYFGPGTRLTVL.